The 29 T cell receptor beta chains below come from one sample, sequenced in a study of blood T cell repertoires in COVID-19. Only in-frame clones appear in the TCRdb table, and some are missing; sequencing was by immunoSEQ multiplex PCR. This table holds approximately 89,000 clones, about 80% found once. The specimen sequenced was peripheral blood. The receptors were gathered from a man aged 65 to 79 with acute or convalescent COVID-19.

The chain couples TRBV10-3 to TRBJ2-7, with D tentatively TRBD2 (6 bases). This CDR3 is 14 amino acids long. Trimming removed 10 bases from V and 0 bases from J, with 16 bases in between. Germline CDR1 ENHRY, CDR2 SYGVKD. DNA for the CDR3: TGTGCCACAACACCGGGACTCCTCTCCTACGAGCAGTACTTC. This encodes CATTPGLLSYEQYF.

This chain connects TRBV4-1 to TRBJ2-1; a weak D match, TRBD1 (5 bases). V gave up 3 bases and J gave up 2 bases, with 14 bases separating them. Germline CDR1 MGHRA, CDR2 YSYEKL. The CDR3 totals 16 residues. The CDR3 spells CASSQLDMIAYNEQFF. Written as DNA, the CDR3 is TGCGCCAGCAGCCAGTTGGACATGATAGCCTACAATGAGCAGTTCTTC.

The rearrangement joins TRBV18 to TRBJ1-1, with 12 bases identical to TRBD1. The germline V gene has CDR1 KGHSH and CDR2 LQKENI. The ends lost 0 bases at V and 13 bases at J; junction bases unmatched: 9. This CDR3 is built from 15 residues. Here the CDR3 reads CASSPPGTGGLMGFF. The CDR3 coding sequence is TGTGCCAGCTCACCACCCGGGACAGGGGGCCTGATGGGTTTCTTT.

This chain connects TRBV11-1 to TRBJ1-1; D is uncertain. Per the germline V gene, CDR1 is SGHAT and CDR2 is FQDESV (reference sequence). The V gene lost 1 base and the J gene lost 0 bases, with 6 bases spanning the gap. The CDR3 runs 14 residues. This CDR3 reads CASSLVRMNTEAFF. The CDR3 DNA is TGTGCCAGCAGCTTAGTGCGGATGAACACTGAAGCTTTCTTT.

The rearrangement joins TRBV18 to TRBJ2-1; a possible D gene is TRBD1 (5 bases). V gave up 5 bases and J gave up 7 bases, with 15 bases separating them. Germline CDR1 is KGHSH and CDR2 is LQKENI. CDR3 size: 14 residues. The CDR3 here is CASSRGSLGNEQFF. CDR3 DNA: TGTGCCAGCTCAAGGGGCTCCTTAGGGAATGAGCAGTTCTTC.

CDR3 bases: TGTGCCAGCAGCTTGACGGCAGGGATTGGAAACACCATATATTTT. It is translated as CASSLTAGIGNTIYF. The genes are TRBV5-5 and TRBJ1-3, with TRBD1 as a possible D gene (5 bases). V was cut by 1 base and J by 3 bases, with 11 bases left in between. CDR1 and CDR2 from the germline V gene are SGHKS and YYEKEE (reference sequence). The length of the CDR3 is 15 residues.

This rearrangement joins TRBV10-3 to TRBJ2-5; D perhaps matches TRBD1 (5 bases). Looked up from germline, CDR1 is ENHRY and CDR2 is SYGVKD. Trimming pared 4 bases from V and 4 bases from J, leaving 16 bases between. CDR3 length: 15 amino acids. The CDR3 DNA is TGTGCCATCAGTGTTTCGCAGGGAAGCCTAGAGACCCAGTACTTC. Protein: CAISVSQGSLETQYF.

The rearrangement uses TRBV30 and TRBJ1-1; D call uncertain. This CDR3 is 11 amino acids long. Germline lookup yields CDR1 GTSNPN and CDR2 SVGIG (reference sequence). The ends were cut back, 0 bases at V and 10 bases at J, with 9 bases in the middle. CDR3 bases: TGTGCCTGGAGTGTAGGAGGTTTAGCTTTCTTT. As protein: CAWSVGGLAFF.

The chain uses TRBV11-2 and TRBJ2-3; 9 nucleotides line up with TRBD1. CDR1 and CDR2 from the germline V gene are SGHAT and FQNNGV. V dropped 3 bases and J dropped 4; count of bases not matched to a gene: 5. The CDR3 has 15 amino acids. DNA for the CDR3: TGTGCCAGCAGCTTCAGACAGGGGGAGGCAGATACGCAGTATTTT. It is translated as CASSFRQGEADTQYF.

The chain recombines TRBV7-2 with TRBJ1-5; D not resolved. Trimming pared 1 base from V and 5 bases from J, leaving 9 bases between. The CDR3 covers 14 residues. Germline CDR1 reads SGHTA; CDR2 reads FQGNSA. This CDR3 is CASSLVYGDQPQHF. CDR3 nucleotide sequence: TGTGCCAGCAGCTTAGTGTACGGGGATCAGCCCCAGCATTTT.

The chain carries TRBV6-4 and TRBJ2-5, with TRBD1 matching over 9 bases. CDR3 length: 13 residues. In germline, CDR1 is MRHNA, CDR2 SNTAGT. The ends lost 5 bases at V and 5 bases at J; junction bases unmatched: 3. The chain's CDR3 is CASSTDRGETQYF. The CDR3 nucleotides are TGTGCCAGCAGTACAGACAGGGGGGAGACCCAGTACTTC.

The CDR3 is CASSLGSRRDEQYF. The CDR3 DNA sequence: TGTGCCAGCAGTTTAGGTAGTCGGAGGGACGAGCAGTACTTC. The chain uses TRBV27 and TRBJ2-7, with D possibly matching TRBD2 (6 bases). CDR1 is MNHEY and CDR2 is SMNVEV in the germline V gene (reference sequence). The V end lost 2 bases, the J end lost 5 bases, and 13 bases lay between the germline ends. The CDR3 spans 14 residues.

This rearrangement joins TRBV5-1 to TRBJ2-5; weak D call: TRBD1 (5 bases). The germline CDR1 and CDR2 sequences are SGHRS and YFSETQ. Deletions cut 4 bases from V and 2 bases from J, with 9 bases between. This CDR3 contains 13 residues. The CDR3 sequence: CASSRTPQETQYF. The DNA for the CDR3 is TGCGCCAGCAGCCGGACACCTCAAGAGACCCAGTACTTC.

This clone was seen a few times. The genes are TRBV24-1 and TRBJ2-2, with a weak D call TRBD1 (6 bases). CDR1 and CDR2 (germline): KGHDR, SFDVKD. CDR3 length: 17 residues. V dropped 4 bases and J dropped 3 bases, with 17 bases sitting between them. CDR3 sequence reads: CATSDLGQGMDTGELFF. The CDR3 coding sequence is TGTGCCACCAGTGACTTGGGGCAGGGGATGGACACCGGGGAGCTGTTTTTT.

The V call is TRBV5-1, the J call TRBJ1-6, with D unclear. The germline V gene has CDR1 SGHRS and CDR2 YFSETQ. The CDR3 has 14 amino acids. V was trimmed by 1 base and J by 5 bases, leaving 7 bases between them. The CDR3 DNA reads as TGCGCCAGCAGCTTGCAGAGGGATAATTCACCCCTCCACTTT. It is translated as CASSLQRDNSPLHF.

This chain joins TRBV29-1 and TRBJ2-3; TRBD1 might be the D (5 bases). The germline V gene has CDR1 SQVTM and CDR2 ANQGSEA. The CDR3 consists of 13 residues. The germline V and J ends were trimmed by 2 bases and 0 bases, with 6 bases remaining between them. Here the CDR3 reads CSVERGSTDTQYF. The CDR3 DNA sequence: TGCAGCGTTGAAAGGGGAAGCACAGATACGCAGTATTTT.

The chain combines TRBV7-8 with TRBJ1-6; D gene uncertain. Per germline, CDR1 SGHVS and CDR2 FQNEAQ. Trimming pared 5 bases from V and 9 bases from J, leaving 8 bases between. There are 12 residues in the CDR3. CDR3 sequence: CASSPSRSPLHF. The CDR3 DNA sequence: TGTGCCAGCAGCCCTTCCCGTTCACCCCTCCACTTT.

V is TRBV29-1 and J is TRBJ2-2; the match to TRBD1 covers 8 bases. V shed 7 bases and J 4 bases; nucleotides not matched to a gene: 11. CDR3 length: 15 residues. Germline V CDR1 and CDR2: SQVTM, ANQGSEA. CDR3 sequence: CSARPGGAGTGELFF. The CDR3 bases are TGCAGCGCGAGACCAGGGGGCGCGGGCACCGGGGAGCTGTTTTTT.

The chain carries TRBV11-3 and TRBJ2-3; 9 bases match TRBD2. V shed 5 bases and J 3 bases; nucleotides not matched to a gene: 3. There are 14 residues in the CDR3. Germline values: CDR1 SGHNT, CDR2 YENEEA. The DNA of the CDR3 is TGTGCCAGCAGCCTAGCGGGAACGACAGATACGCAGTATTTT. Translating it yields CASSLAGTTDTQYF.

J is TRBJ1-4 and V is TRBV25-1; 8 bases align to TRBD1. Germline-derived CDR1 and CDR2 are MGHDK and SYGVNS. This CDR3 spans 15 amino acids. The V segment lost 4 bases and the J segment 2 bases; nucleotides outside the gene matches: 3. CDR3 residues: CASSGTGGTNEKLFF. The CDR3, as DNA: TGTGCCAGCAGTGGAACAGGGGGGACTAATGAAAAACTGTTTTTT.

The genes are TRBV7-2 and TRBJ2-5, with TRBD1 matching 8 bases. V gave up 3 bases and J gave up 3 bases; unmatched junction bases: 3. The germline V gene has CDR1 SGHTA and CDR2 FQGNSA. The CDR3 spans 14 residues. CDR3 in amino acids: CASSFNRGKETQYF. The CDR3 nucleotides are TGTGCCAGCAGCTTCAACAGGGGGAAAGAGACCCAGTACTTC.

V and J are TRBV15 and TRBJ2-5; D is perhaps TRBD1 (6 bases). Trimming shortened V by 3 bases and J by 2 bases, and 19 bases separated the two germline ends. The CDR3 is made up of 17 amino acids. Germline loops: CDR1 LNHNV, CDR2 YYDKDF (reference sequence). CDR3 protein: CATSRGAVTGIQETQYF. CDR3 bases: TGTGCCACCAGCAGGGGGGCGGTGACAGGAATACAAGAGACCCAGTACTTC. Combining the CDR3 with reference TRBV15 and TRBJ2-5 gives the whole variable domain DAMVIQNPRYQVTQFGKPVTLSCSQTLNHNVMYWYQQKSSQAPKLLFHYYDKDFNNEADTPDNFQSRRPNTSFCFLDIRSPGLGDTAMYLCATSRGAVTGIQETQYFGPGTRLLVL.

This chain connects TRBV24-1 to TRBJ1-2; D gene uncertain. This CDR3 has 14 residues. V lost 2 bases and J lost 7, with 13 bases in between. Germline lookup yields CDR1 KGHDR and CDR2 SFDVKD. The CDR3 loop reads CATSDSRGYAGYTF. The DNA of the CDR3 is TGTGCCACCAGTGATTCCCGAGGGTATGCTGGCTACACCTTC.

Only one count was recorded for this clone. This chain joins TRBV7-9 and TRBJ2-1; the D is unclear. CDR1 SEHNR and CDR2 FQNEAQ come from the germline V gene (reference sequence). V lost 3 bases and J lost 4, with 10 bases in between. This CDR3 has 14 residues. The CDR3: CASSLGSQYNEQFF. CDR3 coding DNA: TGTGCCAGCAGCTTGGGCAGCCAGTACAATGAGCAGTTCTTC.

This rearrangement joins TRBV15 to TRBJ2-2, with TRBD2 matching over 15 bases. After removal of 0 bases from V and 3 bases from J, the junction contained 8 bases not matched to a gene. Germline values: CDR1 LNHNV, CDR2 YYDKDF (reference sequence). The CDR3 runs 20 residues. This chain's CDR3 is CATSRDVGTSGRSYTGELFF. The CDR3 DNA sequence: TGTGCCACCAGCAGAGATGTGGGGACTAGCGGGAGGTCTTACACCGGGGAGCTGTTTTTT.

The chain recombines TRBV18 with TRBJ2-3, with 8 bases aligning to TRBD2. V shed 2 bases, J shed 0 bases, and the junction held 10 bases outside the gene matches. CDR1 and CDR2 (germline): KGHSH, LQKENI. The CDR3 totals 18 residues. The DNA for the CDR3 is TGTGCCAGCTCACCAGGCTCCGGGAGGGGTCCTAGCACAGATACGCAGTATTTT. Its translation is CASSPGSGRGPSTDTQYF.

The gene calls are TRBV11-2 and TRBJ2-3; TRBD2 might be the D (6 bases). The CDR3 runs to 15 residues. Germline V gene data show CDR1 as SGHAT and CDR2 as FQNNGV. The germline V and J ends were trimmed by 0 bases and 6 bases, with 13 bases remaining between them. The CDR3 DNA follows: TGTGCCAGCAGCTTAGACGGGAGTTGGACGGATACGCAGTATTTT. It codes for CASSLDGSWTDTQYF.

This chain links TRBV4-3 with TRBJ2-5; D remains ambiguous. There are 13 residues in the CDR3. Trimming cost V 0 bases and J 7 bases, with 9 bases left between them. Germline V CDR1 and CDR2: LGHNA, YSLEER. CDR3 in DNA: TGCGCCAGCAGCCAAGACCGATACGGGACCCAGTACTTC. Translating gives CASSQDRYGTQYF.

This chain uses TRBV27 with TRBJ1-5; TRBD1 is a possible D gene (5 bases). This CDR3 comprises 13 residues. V was trimmed by 5 bases and J by 3 bases, leaving 8 bases between them. CDR1 is MNHEY and CDR2 is SMNVEV in the germline V gene (reference sequence). The DNA of the CDR3 is TGTGCCAGCAGTGCAGGGTACAATCAGCCCCAGCATTTT. Its protein product is CASSAGYNQPQHF.